Sequencing of this T cell receptor (beta chain) was carried out in a study of OX40 agonist ivuxolimab in advanced cancers. With regard to the full study: Ivuxolimab was a fully human IgG2 agonistic monoclonal antibody targeting the costimulatory receptor OX40 (CD134). Intravenous ivuxolimab was administered to patients every 2 weeks at six dose levels: 0.01, 0.1, 0.3, 1.5, 3 and 10 mg/kg. Of the 50 or so patients in dose escalation, around 20 had hepatocellular carcinoma, approximately 15 had melanoma, 9 had renal cell carcinoma and 9 had head and neck cancer. In the dose-escalation cohort, approximately 83% of patients were male, and the mean age was roughly 60 years with a range of roughly 23 to 79. Patients were allowed to have had prior anti-PD-1, anti-PD-L1 or anti-CTLA-4 therapy, and 40% to 45% of the dose-escalation patients had been treated with checkpoint inhibitors. Partial responses were achieved by three dose-escalation patients, of whom one had hepatocellular carcinoma and two had cutaneous melanoma. Peripheral TCRbeta sequencing aimed to test whether ivuxolimab altered TCR sequence diversity and caused clonal T-cell expansion. The paper reports the monotherapy dose-escalation portion (N ≈ 52 patients) of the phase I ivuxolimab trial.

For sequencing of the TCRbeta CDR3 region, genomic DNA was extracted from the sorted cells. The immunoSEQ Assay was used for sequencing of TCRbeta CDR3 regions. TCRdb stores this immuneACCESS table with in-frame sequences only. Part of the clones is absent; in the studies checked, under half of the shortfall reflects unresolved V genes, and no reason is known for the rest. The sample profile shows about 13,000 clones; around two thirds of them were found once. The ten largest clones capture 26% of the sample. Worth noting for this clone: Its antigen is currently not known. Base qualities are not at hand, and no much larger clone is one base apart.

The trial excluded patients who had a history of autoimmune disease or who were on systemic immunosuppression. Peripheral blood for TCR sequencing was collected from all dose cohorts at baseline, on cycle 4 day 1, and on cycle 7 day 1. The samples were taken from a phase I, first-in-human, multicenter, open-label dose-escalation trial of ivuxolimab. Adults with locally advanced or metastatic melanoma, renal cell, hepatocellular, or head and neck squamous cell carcinoma were enrolled in the trial. Before TCR sequencing, CD4+ T cells and CD8+ T cells from peripheral blood were sorted into separate populations. Points the paper makes about the study in general: On average, CD8+ T cells showed more expanded clones than CD4+ T cells after ivuxolimab. At doses of 0.1 to 3.0 mg/kg, clonal expansion of both CD4+ and CD8+ blood T cells was observed from baseline to week 6. Partial responders in the 0.1-3.0 mg/kg groups had among the lowest normalized peripheral clonal expansion, especially among CD8+ T cells. Antigen specificity was not determined for the clonally expanded peripheral T cells. Low levels of normalized T-cell clonal expansion were also seen in some patients who did not respond.

This TCR was recovered from an adult with an advanced solid tumor such as melanoma, head and neck, liver or kidney cancer. The sequenced sample was CD4+ or CD8+ T cells sorted from blood, obtained in a trial of the OX40 agonist ivuxolimab.

The nucleotide sequence reads TGTGCCAGCAGCTCAACTGCAGGGGGCGAGGAGACCCAGTACTTC. It codes for CASSSTAGGEETQYF. In this chain, TRBV7-9 is recombined with TRBJ2-5; 8 junctional bases match TRBD1. The CDR3 measures 15 amino acids from cysteine to phenylalanine. The retained sequence is limited to the CDR3, 45 bases, with the frame set at the first base. Trimmed from V: 4 bases; trimmed from J: 5 bases; junction bases lacking a gene match: 9. In the germline V gene (reference sequence), CDR1 corresponds to SEHNR and CDR2 to FQNEAQ.